This record covers a single T cell receptor beta chain. This receptor's antigen is unknown. It has no much larger one-base neighbor in the sample; base qualities were not kept. Collaborating institutions collected whole blood in K2EDTA tubes following their own protocols. For TCRbeta analysis, collaborators shipped samples in one of three forms: frozen whole blood, isolated PBMCs, or DNA extracted from either of those sample types. Cut back by 2 bases and 0 bases, the V and J ends lie 11 bases apart. Looking up the germline V gene yields CDR1 LGHNA and CDR2 YNFKEQ. The CDR3, cysteine through phenylalanine, is 16 amino acids long. CDR3 DNA is the only sequence kept; it has 48 bases, read in frame from the first base. TCRbeta CDR3 regions were amplified from genomic DNA using the immunoSEQ Assay, a bias-controlled multiplex PCR. As for how the authors treated the data: Within the assay, amplification of reference gene primers was used to estimate how many nucleated cells each sample contained. Sequence reads were collapsed and filtered to measure the absolute abundance of every unique TCRbeta CDR3 rearrangement. For each sample, productive Simpson clonality was calculated as the square root of Simpson's diversity index across productive rearrangements. The clones in this table, taken by TCRdb from immuneACCESS, are in-frame only. Not every clone is retained; where verified, under half of the shortfall comes from an unresolved V gene, and the cause of the rest is unknown. V, J and clone size are taken as reported in that table, and D and trimming were inferred from the DNA itself. The sample profile shows about 59,000 clones; more than 60% of them were found once. The biggest ten clones account for about 17% of the sample.

This specimen belongs to a study of blood T cell repertoires in COVID-19 (dated by TCRdb to 2018 to 2021). Turning to the overall study: Collaborator samples came from the United States, Italy and Spain and covered acute and convalescent phases of COVID-19. The material from the prospective study consisted of cDNA or gDNA derived from T cells, B-cell-depleted T cells, or PBMCs. Subjects who had been exposed to COVID-19, were actively infected with it, or had recovered from it provided the deeply sampled blood TCRbeta repertoires that made up the dataset. A freely available public database, intended as a resource for researchers studying the immune response to SARS-CoV-2, is where the repertoires were released. Samples came from the ongoing ImmuneRACE study (first 160 participants) plus 1,254 subjects from 6 global collaborators. A de-identified subject ID, COVID-19 status, age in years and sex were almost always included in the sample metadata. Where available, HLA class I and class II types were taken from metadata supplied by the sample provider and were not determined by assay-based typing.

Study-wide conclusions, independent of this receptor: The quantity of clinical and demographic metadata differed by source and by participant and was supplied without curation.

Sample: peripheral blood. The source is a woman aged 50 to 65 with active or convalescent COVID-19. The rearranged segments are TRBV4-2 and TRBJ2-1; there is no confident call for the D gene. The sequenced DNA: TGTGCCAGCAGCCAACCACTTATAAACTCCTACAATGAGCAGTTCTTC. Translated, it gives CASSQPLINSYNEQFF.